What follows are 18 T cell receptor beta chains derived from one specimen sequenced in a study of blood T cell repertoires in COVID-19. Assay used: immunoSEQ multiplex PCR; TCRdb lists only in-frame clones, some missing. Here the sample spans 150,000 to 250,000 clones, approximately 83% being singletons. Sequenced material: PBMCs or T cells enriched from blood (not recorded which). All receptors derive from a man aged 35 to 55 who had recovered from COVID-19.

V is TRBV6-2 or TRBV6-3 and J is TRBJ2-3, with 7 bases that match TRBD2. The CDR3 is 13 amino acids. V trimming: 4 bases; J trimming: 3 bases; junction bases outside the gene matches: 1. Germline V gives CDR1 MNHEY, CDR2 SVGEGT. CDR3 loop: CASSSGLTDTQYF. For the CDR3, the DNA is TGTGCCAGCAGTTCGGGACTAACAGATACGCAGTATTTT.

This clone was picked up one time. The chain carries TRBV4-1 and TRBJ1-5; the D gene is possibly TRBD1 (6 bases). Trimming took off 0 bases at V and 5 bases at J, with 11 bases between the two ends. Germline CDR1 reads MGHRA; CDR2 reads YSYEKL. CDR3 length: 15 residues. The CDR3 DNA reads TGCGCCAGCAGCCAAGATTTAGGGGGTTATCAGCCCCAGCATTTT. Its protein product is CASSQDLGGYQPQHF.

This chain uses TRBV5-6 with TRBJ2-3, with TRBD1 matching 9 bases. Unmatched junction bases numbered 8, after V lost 3 bases and J lost 6 bases. Germline V gene data show CDR1 as SGHDT and CDR2 as YYEEEE. The CDR3 sequence is 15 residues long. Here the CDR3 reads CASSWGTGNVDTQYF. The CDR3 region has the DNA TGTGCCAGCAGCTGGGGGACAGGGAATGTGGATACGCAGTATTTT.

The chain is built from TRBV5-1 and TRBJ2-1; 9 positions agree with TRBD2. The trim removed 4 bases at V and 10 bases at J, leaving 3 bases unmatched. The length of the CDR3 is 12 residues. Germline-derived CDR1 and CDR2 are SGHRS and YFSETQ. Here the CDR3 reads CASSHGLAEQFF. For the CDR3, the DNA is TGCGCCAGCAGCCACGGACTAGCGGAGCAGTTCTTC.

The CDR3 region is CASSQDGRTGYGYTF. The DNA of the CDR3 is TGTGCCAGCAGCCAAGACGGGCGTACAGGCTATGGCTACACCTTC. The rearrangement uses TRBV3-1 (or the pseudogene TRBV3-2) and TRBJ1-2; D might be TRBD1 (5 bases). The CDR3 loop spans 15 amino acids. The ends were cut back, 0 bases at V and 4 bases at J, with 12 bases in the middle. In germline, CDR1 is LGHDT, CDR2 YNNKEL (reference sequence).

Written as DNA, the CDR3 is TGTGCCACCAGTGATTTGCCGGACAGGGTCGTCTATAGCAATCAGCCCCAGCATTTT. Amino acid sequence: CATSDLPDRVVYSNQPQHF. The chain recombines TRBV24-1 with TRBJ1-5; 8 nucleotides line up with TRBD1. In germline, CDR1 is KGHDR, CDR2 SFDVKD. J was trimmed by 0 bases and V by 0 bases; bases with no gene match: 9. The CDR3 is made up of 19 amino acids.

The V and J genes are TRBV10-3 and TRBJ2-1, with TRBD2 matching over 8 bases. The CDR3 has 14 amino acids. CDR1 is ENHRY and CDR2 is SYGVKD in the germline V gene. V was clipped by 4 bases and J by 5 bases; unmatched bases: 4. The CDR3, as DNA: TGTGCCATCAGTGCCTCGGGGGGGAACAATGAGCAGTTCTTC. Translation gives CAISASGGNNEQFF.

This chain joins TRBV19 and TRBJ1-6; 8 positions match TRBD1. CDR1 is LNHDA, CDR2 SQIVND, per germline (reference sequence). The V gene end was trimmed by 10 bases and the J gene end by 3 bases; junction bases not matched to a gene: 8. This CDR3 comprises 15 residues. CDR3 nucleotide sequence: TGTGCCACCAAGGTCGGACAGGGCTATAATTCACCCCTCCACTTT. Amino acids: CATKVGQGYNSPLHF.

The chain combines TRBV7-9 with TRBJ2-2; D might be TRBD1 (6 bases). V shed 1 base and J shed 5 bases, with 11 bases lying between them. Germline CDR1 and CDR2: SEHNR and FQNEAQ (reference sequence). The CDR3 totals 15 residues. CDR3 loop: CASSLVQGTTGELFF. As DNA, the CDR3 is TGTGCCAGCAGCTTAGTACAGGGTACTACCGGGGAGCTGTTTTTT.

In this sample, this clone turned up once. The rearrangement joins TRBV30 to TRBJ1-4, with TRBD1 as a possible D gene (6 bases). The CDR3 length is 15 residues. The V end lost 2 bases, the J end lost 8 bases, and 18 bases lay between the germline ends. Looked up from germline, CDR1 is GTSNPN and CDR2 is SVGIG (reference sequence). The CDR3 loop is CAWSTRTGFGEKLFF. CDR3 DNA: TGTGCCTGGAGTACCAGAACAGGGTTTGGGGAAAAACTGTTTTTT.

The chain carries TRBV10-3 and TRBJ1-1; no clear D. V was shortened by 4 bases and J by 2 bases, with 17 bases between the two germline ends. CDR1 is ENHRY and CDR2 is SYGVKD in the germline V gene. This CDR3 has 16 amino acids. The CDR3 DNA is TGTGCCATCAGTGCACACCGGGAGAAATATAACACTGAAGCTTTCTTT. As protein: CAISAHREKYNTEAFF.

This sequence joins TRBV20-1 and TRBJ1-2; D not certain. The CDR3 is made up of 12 amino acids. The V and J ends lost 3 bases and 0 bases respectively, with 5 bases between them. Germline V gives CDR1 DFQATT, CDR2 SNEGSKA (reference sequence). CDR3 amino acids: CSASSTNYGYTF. In nucleotides, the CDR3 is TGCAGTGCTAGTTCTACTAACTATGGCTACACCTTC.

The rearrangement uses TRBV7-9 and TRBJ1-2, with D possibly TRBD1 on 5 matching bases. The CDR3 totals 13 residues. Trimming pared 7 bases from V and 4 bases from J, leaving 13 bases between. The germline V gene encodes CDR1 SEHNR and CDR2 FQNEAQ (reference sequence). This chain's CDR3 is CASKGQPSYGYTF. CDR3 bases: TGTGCCAGCAAGGGGCAGCCCTCCTATGGCTACACCTTC.

V gene TRBV19 combines with J gene TRBJ1-2, with 10 positions matching TRBD1. This CDR3 region has 14 residues. J gave up 4 bases and V 1 base, and 0 bases lay outside the gene matches. Germline CDR1 reads LNHDA; CDR2 reads SQIVND (reference sequence). The CDR3 spells CASSIGDRGYGYTF. CDR3 DNA sequence: TGTGCCAGTAGTATAGGGGACAGGGGCTATGGCTACACCTTC.

The chain joins TRBV6-2 or TRBV6-3 to TRBJ1-1; D unresolved. CDR1 and CDR2 (germline): MNHEY, SVGEGT. The V end lost 2 bases, the J end lost 1 base, and 20 bases lay between the germline ends. The CDR3 contains 18 residues. CDR3 nucleotides: TGTGCCAGCAGTTACCCCAGTATTTTCCGGCCGGGGAACACTGAAGCTTTCTTT. Its protein is CASSYPSIFRPGNTEAFF.

This CDR3 reads CASSRTTGNTEAFF. CDR3 sequence (DNA): TGTGCCAGCTCACGGACGACAGGGAACACTGAAGCTTTCTTT. The chain uses TRBV18 and TRBJ1-1; D might be TRBD1 (6 bases). Germline V gene lookup returns CDR1 KGHSH and CDR2 LQKENI. This CDR3 is built from 14 residues. The V end lost 4 bases, the J end lost 1 base, and 10 bases lay between the germline ends.

The chain combines TRBV4-2 with TRBJ2-7; maybe TRBD1 (6 bases). CDR1 and CDR2 from the germline V gene are LGHNA and YNFKEQ. With 6 bases removed from V and 6 bases from J, the gap between germline ends came to 12 bases. This CDR3 contains 12 residues. Here the CDR3 reads CASRPGDGEQYF. For the CDR3, the DNA is TGTGCCAGCAGGCCAGGGGATGGCGAGCAGTACTTC.

This chain joins TRBV12-3 or TRBV12-4 and TRBJ1-3; D ambiguous. With 3 bases removed from V and 4 bases from J, the gap between germline ends came to 7 bases. The CDR3 consists of 13 residues. For the CDR3, the DNA is TGTGCCAGCAGTTTTCGTCGGGGAAACACCATATATTTT. Protein: CASSFRRGNTIYF.